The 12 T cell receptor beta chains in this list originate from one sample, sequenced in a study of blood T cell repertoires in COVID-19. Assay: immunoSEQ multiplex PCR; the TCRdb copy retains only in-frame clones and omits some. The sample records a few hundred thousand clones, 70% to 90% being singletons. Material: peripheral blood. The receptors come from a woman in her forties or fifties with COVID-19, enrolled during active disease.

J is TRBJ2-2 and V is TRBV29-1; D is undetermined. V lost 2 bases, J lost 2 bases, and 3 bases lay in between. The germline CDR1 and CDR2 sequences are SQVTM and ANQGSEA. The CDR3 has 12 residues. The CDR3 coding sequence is TGCAGCGTTGAACCTAACACCGGGGAGCTGTTTTTT. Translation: CSVEPNTGELFF.

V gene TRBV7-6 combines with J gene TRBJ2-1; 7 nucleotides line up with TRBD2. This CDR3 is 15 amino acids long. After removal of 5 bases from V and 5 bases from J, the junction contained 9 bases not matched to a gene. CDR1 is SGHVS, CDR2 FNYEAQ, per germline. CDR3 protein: CASSISGAPNNEQFF. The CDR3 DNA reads TGTGCCAGCAGCATCAGCGGGGCTCCGAACAATGAGCAGTTCTTC.

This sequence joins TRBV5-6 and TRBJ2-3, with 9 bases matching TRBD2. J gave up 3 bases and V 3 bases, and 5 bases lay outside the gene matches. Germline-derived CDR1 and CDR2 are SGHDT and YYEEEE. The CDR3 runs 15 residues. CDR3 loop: CASSSGLAQTDTQYF. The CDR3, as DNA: TGTGCCAGCAGCTCCGGACTAGCGCAGACAGATACGCAGTATTTT.

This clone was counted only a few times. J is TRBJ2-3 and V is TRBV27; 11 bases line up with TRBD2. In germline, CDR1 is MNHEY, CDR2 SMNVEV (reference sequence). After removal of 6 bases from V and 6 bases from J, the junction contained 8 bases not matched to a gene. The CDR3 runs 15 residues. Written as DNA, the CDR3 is TGTGCCAGCAGGATAGCGGGAGGGAGGTCGGATACGCAGTATTTT. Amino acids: CASRIAGGRSDTQYF.

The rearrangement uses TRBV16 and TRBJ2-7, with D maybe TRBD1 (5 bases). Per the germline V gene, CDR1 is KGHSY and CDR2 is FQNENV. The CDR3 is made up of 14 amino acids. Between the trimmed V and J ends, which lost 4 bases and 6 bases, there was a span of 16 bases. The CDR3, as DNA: TGTGCCAGCAGCCCTTTGGGCCAGGGCGGCGAGCAGTACTTC. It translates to CASSPLGQGGEQYF.

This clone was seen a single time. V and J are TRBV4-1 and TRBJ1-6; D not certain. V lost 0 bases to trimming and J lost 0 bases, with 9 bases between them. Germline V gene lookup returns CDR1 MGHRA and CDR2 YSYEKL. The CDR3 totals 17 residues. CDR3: CASSQDRVFSYNSPLHF. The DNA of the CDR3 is TGCGCCAGCAGCCAAGATCGGGTTTTCTCCTATAATTCACCCCTCCACTTT.

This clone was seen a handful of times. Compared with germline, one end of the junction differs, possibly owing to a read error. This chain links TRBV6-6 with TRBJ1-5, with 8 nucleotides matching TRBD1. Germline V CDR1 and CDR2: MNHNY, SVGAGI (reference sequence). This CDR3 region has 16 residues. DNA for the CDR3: TGTGCCAGCACTTACGCCGACAGGGGTGGCAATCAGCCCCAGCATTTT. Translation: CASTYADRGGNQPQHF.

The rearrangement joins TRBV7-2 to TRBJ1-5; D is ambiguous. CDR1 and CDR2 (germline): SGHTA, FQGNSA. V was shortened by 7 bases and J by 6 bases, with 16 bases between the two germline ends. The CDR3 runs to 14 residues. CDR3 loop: CASNPNSLSQPQHF. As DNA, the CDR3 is TGTGCCAGCAACCCGAACAGTCTCAGTCAGCCCCAGCATTTT.

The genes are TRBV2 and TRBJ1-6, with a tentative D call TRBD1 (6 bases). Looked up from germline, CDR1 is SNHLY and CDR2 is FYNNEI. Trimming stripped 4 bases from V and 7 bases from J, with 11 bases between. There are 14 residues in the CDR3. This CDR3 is CASSGEGGNSPLHF. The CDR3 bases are TGTGCCAGCAGTGGAGAAGGGGGAAATTCACCCCTCCACTTT.

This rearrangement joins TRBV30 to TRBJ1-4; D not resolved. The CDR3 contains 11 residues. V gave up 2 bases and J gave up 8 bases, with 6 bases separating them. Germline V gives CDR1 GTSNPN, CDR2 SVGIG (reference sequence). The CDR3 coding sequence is TGTGCCTGGAGTTCCCGGGAAAAACTGTTTTTT. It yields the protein CAWSSREKLFF.

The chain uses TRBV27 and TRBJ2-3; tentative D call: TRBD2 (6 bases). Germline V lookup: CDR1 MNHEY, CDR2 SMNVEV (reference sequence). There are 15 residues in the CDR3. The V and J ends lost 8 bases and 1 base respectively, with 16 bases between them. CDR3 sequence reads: CASRRGLPGTDTQYF. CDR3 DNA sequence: TGTGCCAGCCGCCGGGGACTGCCCGGCACAGATACGCAGTATTTT.

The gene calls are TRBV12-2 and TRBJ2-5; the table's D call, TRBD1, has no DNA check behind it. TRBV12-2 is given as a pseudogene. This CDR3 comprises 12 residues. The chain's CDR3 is CASRLIPKTQYF. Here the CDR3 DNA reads TGTGCAAGTCGCTTAATCCCCAAGACCCAGTACTTC.